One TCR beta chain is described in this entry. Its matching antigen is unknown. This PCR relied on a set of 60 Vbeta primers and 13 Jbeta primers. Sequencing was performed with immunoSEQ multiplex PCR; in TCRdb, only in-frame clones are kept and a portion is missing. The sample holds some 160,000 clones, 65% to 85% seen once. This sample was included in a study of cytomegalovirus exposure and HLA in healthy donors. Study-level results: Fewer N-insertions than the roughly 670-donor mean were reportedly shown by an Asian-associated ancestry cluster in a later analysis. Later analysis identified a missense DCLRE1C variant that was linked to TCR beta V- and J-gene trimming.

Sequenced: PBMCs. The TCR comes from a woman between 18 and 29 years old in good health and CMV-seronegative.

CDR3 in amino acids: CASSLGVMNTEAFF. CDR3 coding DNA: TGTGCCAGCAGCTTAGGTGTTATGAACACTGAAGCTTTCTTT. The chain has TRBV7-9 and TRBJ1-1; D remains ambiguous. The CDR3 has 14 residues. CDR1 and CDR2 (germline): SEHNR, FQNEAQ (reference sequence). Between the trimmed V and J ends, which lost 1 base and 0 bases, there was a span of 6 bases.